The entry below gives a single TCR beta chain sequence along with its context. These data belong to a study of shared clonotypes between healthy human individuals. The overall study: Serving as donors were two women and a few men, whose ages spanned 18 to 49.

Profiling relied on immunoSEQ multiplex PCR, and the TCRdb table lists in-frame clones only, not all of them. The sample has about half a million clones, 70% to 80% seen once; the top ten hold about an eighth. The CDR3 loop spans 16 amino acids. The sample comprised PBMCs. V and J are TRBV21-1 and TRBJ2-7; the table's TRBD2 call for D was not verified on the DNA. TRBV21-1 has pseudogene status. This sequence was found in a woman in her thirties or forties in good health. Some clones in this sample may be carry-over from other donors' samples. The CDR3 coding sequence is TGTGCCAGCAGCAAAGAGGATAGGACTAATGCCTACGAGCAGTACTTC. Translation: CASSKEDRTNAYEQYF.